This T cell receptor beta chain was obtained from a study of cytomegalovirus exposure and HLA in healthy donors. General study findings and limits: Presence/absence analyses took donor sequencing depth as roughly uniform. Per a prior analysis, the majority of TCR beta V segments were productive roughly 87% or roughly 30% of the time.

With respect to this clone: Its antigen is as yet unknown.

The V end lost 6 bases, the J end lost 2 bases, and 11 bases lay between the germline ends. The V gene's germline CDR1 is MNHEY and CDR2 SMNVEV (reference sequence). CDR3 length: 14 amino acids. While unrecorded immune exposures were likely, the donors were nominally healthy when sampled. Vbeta (60) and Jbeta (13) primers were used in the PCR. The data were produced by immunoSEQ multiplex PCR, yet TCRdb's version contains in-frame clones alone and is incomplete. The sample holds 90,000 to 120,000 clones, approximately 82% seen once. Sequencing was done on a sample of PBMCs. The rearrangement uses TRBV27 and TRBJ2-1; D is perhaps TRBD2 (6 bases). The receptor was derived from a woman aged 18-29 years in good health and CMV-seronegative. CDR3 coding DNA: TGTGCCAGCAGGGTGGGGGGTCCCTACAATGAGCAGTTCTTC. It translates to CASRVGGPYNEQFF.